These 11 T cell receptor beta chains came from one sample sequenced in a study of T cell responses to AZD1222 COVID-19 vaccine. Sequenced by immunoSEQ multiplex PCR; TCRdb stores in-frame clones only, minus some. The sample yields 90,000 to 120,000 clones, approximately 86% seen once. The specimen was peripheral blood, collected on day 0 of AZD1222 vaccination. Receptors were obtained from an adult in good health.

This chain connects TRBV7-2 to TRBJ1-4, with D tentatively TRBD1 (5 bases). Germline loops: CDR1 SGHTA, CDR2 FQGNSA. V lost 6 bases to trimming and J lost 6 bases, with 11 bases between them. The CDR3 has 13 amino acids. In nucleotides, the CDR3 is TGTGCCAGCAGTCCAGGGCCATATGAAAAACTGTTTTTT. As protein: CASSPGPYEKLFF.

This sequence joins TRBV7-2 and TRBJ1-2, with no clear D. Germline lookup yields CDR1 SGHTA and CDR2 FQGNSA. The CDR3 sequence is 16 residues long. Trimming left V 2 bases short and J 1 base short, with 14 bases between. CDR3 DNA: TGTGCCAGCAGCTTAACTAAGGGCGGAGGTAACTATGGCTACACCTTC. As protein: CASSLTKGGGNYGYTF.

The rearrangement joins TRBV6-5 to TRBJ2-5, with a possible D match to TRBD1 (5 bases). Per the germline V gene, CDR1 is MNHEY and CDR2 is SVGAGI. V was clipped by 5 bases and J by 5 bases, with 15 bases between them. This CDR3 has 14 amino acids. The CDR3 DNA sequence: TGTGCCAGCAGTCTAAACAGGAGCCCCGAGACCCAGTACTTC. Protein product: CASSLNRSPETQYF.

This clone was observed at least ten times. The rearrangement joins TRBV7-8 to TRBJ2-7; TRBD2 might be the D (5 bases). This CDR3 is built from 15 residues. CDR1 and CDR2 (germline): SGHVS, FQNEAQ. Trimming took off 5 bases at V and 3 bases at J, with 17 bases between the two ends. CDR3 residues: CASSPRTAKGYEQYF. The DNA of the CDR3 is TGTGCCAGCAGCCCGCGGACTGCCAAAGGCTACGAGCAGTACTTC.

The chain uses TRBV4-2 and TRBJ1-3; D ambiguous. CDR1 and CDR2 (germline): LGHNA, YNFKEQ. Trimming removed 0 bases from V and 8 bases from J, with 14 bases in between. CDR3 length equals 15 residues. The CDR3, as DNA: TGTGCCAGCAGCCAAGAGGCCAGAGGGTCACACACCATATATTTT. The encoded protein is CASSQEARGSHTIYF.

The chain employs TRBV5-1 and TRBJ1-3; no definite D call. The germline V and J ends were trimmed by 1 base and 0 bases, with 8 bases remaining between them. CDR3 length: 15 residues. Germline CDR1 reads SGHRS; CDR2 reads YFSETQ. The CDR3: CASSLNDFSGNTIYF. The CDR3 nucleotides read TGCGCCAGCAGCTTGAACGATTTCTCTGGAAACACCATATATTTT.

CDR3 bases: TGTGCCAGCACCAGACAGAATTACAATGAGCAGTTCTTC. Protein sequence: CASTRQNYNEQFF. The chain recombines TRBV12-3 or TRBV12-4 with TRBJ2-1, with TRBD1 as a possible D gene (5 bases). The CDR3 has 13 amino acids. V lost 7 bases and J 4 bases, leaving 11 bases between the germline ends.

The chain recombines TRBV18 with TRBJ1-1; 8 bases are shared with TRBD1. The V gene's germline CDR1 is KGHSH and CDR2 LQKENI. The CDR3 consists of 16 residues. Trimming removed 3 bases from V and 2 bases from J; junction bases left unmatched: 8. CDR3 bases: TGTGCCAGCTCACCGGAATGGACAGGGACCAACACTGAAGCTTTCTTT. Amino acids: CASSPEWTGTNTEAFF.

DNA of the CDR3: TGTGCCAGCAGCCGGAGACAGGGACGCCTCACAGATACGCAGTATTTT. Protein sequence: CASSRRQGRLTDTQYF. The rearrangement joins TRBV7-9 to TRBJ2-3; 7 bases are shared with TRBD1. The CDR3 runs to 16 residues. Germline V gene sequence: CDR1 SEHNR, CDR2 FQNEAQ (reference sequence). V lost 5 bases and J lost 2; bases outside the gene matches: 10.

The rearrangement uses TRBV6-4 and TRBJ2-3; 8 bases line up with TRBD2. The J segment lost 1 base and the V segment lost 3 bases, leaving 3 bases of the junction unmatched. The length of the CDR3 is 15 residues. CDR1 is MRHNA and CDR2 is SNTAGT in the germline V gene. The CDR3 loop reads CASSETRGGTDTQYF. The CDR3 nucleotides are TGTGCCAGCAGTGAAACGCGGGGGGGCACAGATACGCAGTATTTT.

This chain joins TRBV7-2 and TRBJ1-5, with unresolved D. Trimming left V 1 base short and J 2 bases short, with 6 bases between. Germline lookup yields CDR1 SGHTA and CDR2 FQGNSA. CDR3 length equals 14 residues. CDR3 protein: CASSLVSGNQPQHF. CDR3 coding DNA: TGTGCCAGCAGCTTAGTGTCAGGCAATCAGCCCCAGCATTTT. Full variable domain (remainder filled in from reference TRBV7-2 and TRBJ1-5): GAGVSQSPSNKVTEKGKDVELRCDPISGHTALYWYRQSLGQGLEFLIYFQGNSAPDKSGLPSDRFSAERTGGSVSTLTIQRTQQEDSAVYLCASSLVSGNQPQHFGDGTRLSIL.